The entry below describes one TCR beta chain. Original data processing: Cell counts per sample came from amplifying reference gene primers. Data came from immunoSEQ multiplex PCR; TCRdb stores just in-frame clones and leaves some out. The D gene and trimming were derived from the DNA, and the V and J assignments and clone size from that table. This sample carries around 45,000 clones, approximately 90% of them seen once, and the ten largest clones take roughly 13%. The germline V and J ends were trimmed by 5 bases and 0 bases, with 16 bases remaining between them. The CDR3 has 16 residues. CDR1 is LNHDA, CDR2 SQIVND, per germline (reference sequence). This specimen belongs to a study of blood T cell repertoires in COVID-19. Study-wide background: Italy, Spain and the United States were the sources of the convalescent and acute COVID-19 samples. Sources were T cells, B-cell-depleted T cells, or PBMCs; the material itself was cDNA or gDNA.

The sequence derives from a man older than 75 with acute or convalescent COVID-19. Sequencing input: peripheral blood. The genes are TRBV19 and TRBJ1-1; maybe TRBD1 (5 bases). DNA for the CDR3: TGTGCCAGTAGTCCACTCCGGGGGTACATGAACACTGAAGCTTTCTTT. Its protein product is CASSPLRGYMNTEAFF.